The T cell receptor (beta chain) described here comes from a study of T cells in Graves' hyperthyroidism and ophthalmopathy. This CDR3 region has 14 residues. Germline CDR1 SGHTA, CDR2 FQGTGA. V shed 1 base and J 4 bases; nucleotides not matched to a gene: 3. Whole-study results and caveats: Blood also held most thyroid clonotypes expanded beyond 0.001.

Amplified TCR beta CDR3 regions came from RNA transcripts. The HTBI primer set drove a first-round RT-PCR of the TCR CDR3. TCRdb processed the multiplex PCR reads anew with MiXCR; each CDR3 protein has one entry. The sample includes some 360,000 distinct CDR3 sequences, less than 20% of them seen just once. There are many counts of this clonotype. Its specificity is unknown. For ophthalmopathy patients, the Clinical Activity Score was at least 3 and the NOSPECS grade at least 4; duration was under 3 months. Not enrolled were patients with uncontrolled infection, other autoimmune disease, pregnancy or lactation. Diagnosing involved the use of clinical symptoms, serum thyroxine and TRAb, thyroid ultrasound and orbital computed tomography.

The chain carries TRBV7-3 and TRBJ2-5, with TRBD1 matching over 7 bases. Sequencing was performed on blood. This receptor was taken from a woman between 40 and 50 years old with Graves' ophthalmopathy. The CDR3: CASSLNPGGETQYF. CDR3 nucleotide sequence: TGTGCCAGCAGCTTAAATCCAGGGGGAGAGACCCAGTACTTC.